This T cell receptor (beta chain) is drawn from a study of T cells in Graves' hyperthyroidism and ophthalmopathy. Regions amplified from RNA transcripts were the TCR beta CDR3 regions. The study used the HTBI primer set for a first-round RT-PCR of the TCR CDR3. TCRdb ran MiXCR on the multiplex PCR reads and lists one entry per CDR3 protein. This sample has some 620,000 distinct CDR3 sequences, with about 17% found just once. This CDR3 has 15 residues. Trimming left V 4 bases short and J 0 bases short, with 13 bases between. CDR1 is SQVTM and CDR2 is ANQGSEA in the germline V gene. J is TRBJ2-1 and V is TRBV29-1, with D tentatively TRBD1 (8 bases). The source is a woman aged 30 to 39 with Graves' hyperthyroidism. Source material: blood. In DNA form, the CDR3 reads TGCAGCGTTGGGGGGGGACAGGTCTCCTACAATGAGCAGTTCTTC. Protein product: CSVGGGQVSYNEQFF.